Listed here are 18 T cell receptor beta chains from one sample, sequenced in a study of T-cell reconstitution after alpha-beta-depleted transplantation in children. Unique molecular identifiers were used to barcode this TCRbeta library. TCRdb re-called the PCR reads through MiXCR, storing one row per CDR3 protein. The data hold fewer than 750,000 distinct CDR3 sequences, with about a quarter observed a single time. The sequences come from PBMCs, collected before TCRalphabeta/CD19-depleted stem cell transplant. The source of these receptors is a boy younger than two with Wiskott-Aldrich syndrome, due to receive a stem cell transplant.

The chain uses TRBV5-6 and TRBJ2-1; 7 bases match TRBD2. V shed 2 bases, J shed 2 bases, and the junction held 7 bases outside the gene matches. The CDR3 runs 16 residues. Germline values: CDR1 SGHDT, CDR2 YYEEEE. The chain's CDR3 is CASSFRGAGAYNEQFF. The CDR3 DNA sequence: TGTGCCAGCAGCTTCCGTGGCGCGGGAGCCTACAATGAGCAGTTCTTC.

CDR3 sequence: CAINDNSYGYTF. For the CDR3, the DNA is TGTGCCATCAATGACAATTCCTATGGCTACACCTTC. The V call is TRBV10-3, the J call TRBJ1-2; D unclear. This CDR3 region has 12 residues. Per the germline V gene, CDR1 is ENHRY and CDR2 is SYGVKD. With 7 bases removed from V and 4 bases from J, the gap between germline ends came to 10 bases.

This chain links TRBV5-1 with TRBJ2-1; 7 bases fit TRBD1. Germline V gene data show CDR1 as SGHRS and CDR2 as YFSETQ. V was clipped by 3 bases and J by 8 bases; unmatched bases: 11. This CDR3 contains 15 residues. Written as DNA, the CDR3 is TGCGCCAGCAGCTCGAACTCACAGGGGACGGATGAGCAGTTCTTC. Its protein is CASSSNSQGTDEQFF.

The chain has TRBV6-1 and TRBJ1-1, with D possibly TRBD1 on 6 matching bases. The germline CDR1 and CDR2 sequences are MNHNS and SASEGT. This CDR3 is built from 15 residues. V lost 7 bases and J lost 0, with 15 bases in between. CDR3 protein: CASTAGEYMNTEAFF. The DNA of the CDR3 is TGTGCCAGCACGGCAGGGGAATATATGAACACTGAAGCTTTCTTT.

The chain uses TRBV7-6 and TRBJ2-5; no clear D gene. CDR1 and CDR2 from the germline V gene are SGHVS and FNYEAQ. The CDR3 spans 14 residues. V was shortened by 1 base and J by 7 bases, with 13 bases between the two germline ends. Written as DNA, the CDR3 is TGTGCCAGCAGCTTAGTGGTAGCTGAAGGGACCCAGTACTTC. This sequence encodes CASSLVVAEGTQYF.

The rearrangement links TRBV12-3 or TRBV12-4 to TRBJ2-3, with D maybe TRBD2 (6 bases). Trimming cost V 7 bases and J 6 bases, with 17 bases left between them. This CDR3 contains 14 residues. CDR3 loop: CASTKLRESDTQYF. The CDR3, as DNA: TGTGCCAGCACCAAACTCCGGGAGTCTGATACGCAGTATTTT.

This clonotype has more than one count but fewer than ten. The CDR3 DNA is TGTGCCACCAGCAGGGACGCCTCTGGGGCCAACGTCCTGACTTTC. Amino acids: CATSRDASGANVLTF. The chain joins TRBV15 to TRBJ2-6; D is unresolved. The CDR3 length is 15 residues. Per germline, CDR1 LNHNV and CDR2 YYDKDF (reference sequence). The V and J ends lost 3 bases and 0 bases respectively, with 6 bases between them.

This chain uses TRBV18 with TRBJ2-4; possibly TRBD1 for D (6 bases). Germline V gene data show CDR1 as KGHSH and CDR2 as LQKENI. V shed 2 bases and J shed 7 bases, with 9 bases lying between them. CDR3 length equals 13 residues. CDR3 sequence reads: CASSPRTANIQYF. The CDR3 coding sequence is TGTGCCAGCTCACCAAGGACAGCCAACATTCAGTACTTC.

J is TRBJ2-2 and V is TRBV19; no clear D. Germline V gene sequence: CDR1 LNHDA, CDR2 SQIVND (reference sequence). V was pared by 3 bases and J by 7 bases, with 12 bases between. The length of the CDR3 is 14 residues. The CDR3 sequence: CASSIRVIGGELFF. The CDR3 DNA reads TGTGCCAGTAGTATCCGCGTTATCGGCGGGGAGCTGTTTTTT.

This clonotype was counted only a few times. This chain connects TRBV20-1 to TRBJ1-5; 7 bases are a match to TRBD1. This CDR3 region has 12 residues. Per germline, CDR1 DFQATT and CDR2 SNEGSKA (reference sequence). V gave up 5 bases and J gave up 5 bases; unmatched junction bases: 3. This CDR3 is CSAGDSHQPQHF. The CDR3 DNA sequence: TGCAGTGCTGGGGACAGCCATCAGCCCCAGCATTTT.

This clonotype appeared a few times. The chain carries TRBV27 and TRBJ2-4; D is undetermined. The CDR3 is made up of 16 amino acids. Germline CDR1 reads MNHEY; CDR2 reads SMNVEV (reference sequence). The V end was cut by 3 bases, the J end by 0 bases, with 12 bases between. The CDR3 sequence is CASSLAARLAKNIQYF. The DNA for the CDR3 is TGTGCCAGCAGTTTGGCGGCCCGGCTAGCCAAAAACATTCAGTACTTC.

This clonotype showed up just a few times. This chain links TRBV12-3 or TRBV12-4 with TRBJ2-3; a possible D gene is TRBD1 (5 bases). V lost 3 bases to trimming and J lost 1 base, with 8 bases between them. The CDR3 runs 14 residues. The CDR3: CASSLIRGTDTQYF. The CDR3 coding sequence is TGTGCCAGCAGTTTGATCAGGGGCACAGATACGCAGTATTTT.

This clonotype has just a few counts. The genes are TRBV6-1 and TRBJ2-7, with D perhaps matching TRBD2 (6 bases). With 7 bases removed from V and 2 bases from J, the gap between germline ends came to 21 bases. Germline V CDR1 and CDR2: MNHNS, SASEGT. CDR3 length: 16 amino acids. CDR3 in DNA: TGTGCCAGCATCTGGGCGGAGAGCGGGCCGGCCTACGAGCAGTACTTC. The encoded protein is CASIWAESGPAYEQYF.

J is TRBJ1-1 and V is TRBV20-1, with a weak D call TRBD1 (5 bases). Germline loops: CDR1 DFQATT, CDR2 SNEGSKA (reference sequence). The ends were cut back, 0 bases at V and 0 bases at J, with 17 bases in the middle. The CDR3 runs 17 residues. The CDR3 spells CSAREGDLLGLNTEAFF. CDR3 sequence (DNA): TGCAGTGCTAGAGAAGGAGACCTCCTGGGACTGAACACTGAAGCTTTCTTT.

This clonotype has more than one count but fewer than ten. V usage is TRBV24-1 and J usage is TRBJ2-3, with D uncertain. This CDR3 has 12 residues. Germline lookup yields CDR1 KGHDR and CDR2 SFDVKD. The V and J ends lost 1 base and 4 bases respectively, with 2 bases between them. The CDR3 loop reads CATSDFADTQYF. CDR3 coding DNA: TGTGCCACCAGTGATTTTGCAGATACGCAGTATTTT.

The chain couples TRBV6-1 to TRBJ1-6; 7 bases match TRBD1. The ends lost 6 bases at V and 13 bases at J; junction bases unmatched: 12. CDR1 and CDR2 from the germline V gene are MNHNS and SASEGT. The CDR3 has 14 amino acids. The CDR3 protein is CASSIDRDWFPLHF. The CDR3 nucleotides are TGTGCCAGCAGCATCGACAGGGACTGGTTCCCCCTCCACTTT.

This chain links TRBV18 with TRBJ2-2, with a weak D call TRBD2 (5 bases). Trimming cost V 4 bases and J 1 base, with 22 bases left between them. This CDR3 is 19 amino acids long. Germline values: CDR1 KGHSH, CDR2 LQKENI. The CDR3 coding sequence is TGTGCCAGCTCACTCCAAGGACCGGGAAGAACTGGGAACACCGGGGAGCTGTTTTTT. Translated: CASSLQGPGRTGNTGELFF. Looking up the rest from reference TRBV18 and TRBJ2-2 gives the full variable domain: NAGVMQNPRHLVRRRGQEARLRCSPMKGHSHVYWYRQLPEEGLKFMVYLQKENIIDESGMPKERFSAEFPKEGPSILRIQQVVRGDSAAYFCASSLQGPGRTGNTGELFFGEGSRLTVL.

This clonotype occurred many times. The CDR3 loop reads CASSVLAGGNNEQFF. The DNA for the CDR3 is TGTGCCAGCAGCGTACTAGCGGGAGGAAACAATGAGCAGTTCTTC. This rearrangement joins TRBV9 to TRBJ2-1; 11 positions agree with TRBD2. Per the germline V gene, CDR1 is SGDLS and CDR2 is YYNGEE. The CDR3 consists of 15 residues. After removal of 1 base from V and 5 bases from J, the junction contained 2 bases not matched to a gene.